The 8 T cell receptor beta chains below all came from one sample that was sequenced in a study of CD8 T cells in Susac syndrome. With random hexamers, reverse transcription was performed on about 0.5 to 1 ug of RNA. From the immunoSEQ multiplex PCR reads, TCRdb called clonotypes with MiXCR, one entry per CDR3 protein. This repertoire shows over 150,000 distinct CDR3 sequences, roughly 94% found once; its top ten account for 0.099%. The sequenced sample was CD4+ T cells from PBMCs. The origin of the receptors is a human donor with Susac syndrome.

This chain joins TRBV20-1 and TRBJ2-1, with a weak D call TRBD2 (5 bases). This CDR3 spans 14 amino acids. Trimming took 3 bases from V and 9 from J, leaving 18 bases between them. Germline loops: CDR1 DFQATT, CDR2 SNEGSKA (reference sequence). The CDR3 DNA reads TGCAGTGCTAGGCATAGCGATGTGTCTGGTGAGCAGTTCTTC. Amino acid sequence: CSARHSDVSGEQFF.

V gene TRBV20-1 combines with J gene TRBJ2-3; the D gene is possibly TRBD2 (5 bases). The CDR3 length is 14 residues. V was clipped by 3 bases and J by 0 bases, with 10 bases between them. Germline V CDR1 and CDR2: DFQATT, SNEGSKA (reference sequence). CDR3 nucleotides: TGCAGTGCTAGGGAGGTTCGGAGCACAGATACGCAGTATTTT. Its protein product is CSAREVRSTDTQYF.

The sample holds one count of this clonotype. The V gene is TRBV20-1, the J gene TRBJ1-1; 9 bases are a match to TRBD1. Trimming cost V 4 bases and J 3 bases; bases outside gene matches: 3. Germline CDR1 DFQATT, CDR2 SNEGSKA (reference sequence). The CDR3 totals 13 residues. The CDR3 is CSAKTGGHTEAFF. The CDR3 region has the DNA TGCAGTGCTAAAACAGGGGGCCACACTGAAGCTTTCTTT.

V gene TRBV7-9 combines with J gene TRBJ2-1, with D unclear. From germline, CDR1 is SEHNR and CDR2 FQNEAQ (reference sequence). CDR3 length: 12 amino acids. V was trimmed by 3 bases and J by 7 bases, leaving 7 bases between them. CDR3 amino acids: CASSLDGNEQFF. CDR3 in DNA: TGTGCCAGCAGCTTGGACGGGAATGAGCAGTTCTTC.

V and J are TRBV3-1 and TRBJ2-7; D gene uncertain. The CDR3 covers 14 residues. The ends were cut back, 0 bases at V and 1 base at J, with 7 bases in the middle. Germline CDR1 reads LGHDT; CDR2 reads YNNKEL (reference sequence). CDR3 residues: CASSQEWDSYEQYF. The CDR3 region has the DNA TGTGCCAGCAGCCAAGAATGGGATTCCTACGAGCAGTACTTC.

This sequence joins TRBV7-2 and TRBJ2-7; D gene uncertain. CDR1 and CDR2 from the germline V gene are SGHTA and FQGNSA. Trimming pared 0 bases from V and 2 bases from J, leaving 14 bases between. CDR3 size: 16 residues. The CDR3 protein is CASSLALVTATYEQYF. The CDR3, as DNA: TGTGCCAGCAGCTTAGCTCTGGTAACCGCGACCTACGAGCAGTACTTC.

This clonotype showed up just once. The gene calls are TRBV9 and TRBJ2-5; D uncertain. The CDR3 runs to 13 residues. V lost 0 bases to trimming and J lost 5 bases, with 8 bases between them. Germline CDR1 and CDR2: SGDLS and YYNGEE. CDR3 nucleotides: TGTGCCAGCAGCGTAGGGTTCTACGAGACCCAGTACTTC. This codes for CASSVGFYETQYF.

This clonotype is a singleton in its sample. The DNA for the CDR3 is TGTGCCTGGAGGAGGGAGGGGAATTCACCCCTCCACTTT. Protein: CAWRREGNSPLHF. V usage is TRBV30 and J usage is TRBJ1-6; possibly TRBD1 for D (5 bases). Looked up from germline, CDR1 is GTSNPN and CDR2 is SVGIG (reference sequence). Between the trimmed V and J ends, which lost 3 bases and 7 bases, there was a span of 10 bases. The CDR3 extends over 13 amino acids.